This record covers a single T cell receptor beta chain. As yet, its antigen is unknown. The sample originates from a study of T cells expressing NK-cell markers. The overall study: Of eight sequenced donors, seven were HCMV-seropositive and one HCMV-seronegative.

Overall study findings and caveats: Whether expanded NKG2C+ T cell clones were HCMV specific stayed uncertain. Leadership of the CD3+CD56-NKG2C+ fraction also belonged to these clonotypes in a few donors.

Per the germline V gene, CDR1 is SGHTA and CDR2 is FQGNSA. The CDR3 has 18 amino acids. What made the TCR beta cDNA was 5'RACE template switching with UMIs. TCRdb re-called the 5' RACE reads; every CDR3 protein appears as one record, without DNA. The sample table sets out 500,000 to 700,000 distinct CDR3 sequences. The chain joins TRBV7-2 to TRBJ2-3; there is no DNA to check the TCRdb D call of TRBD1. This clonotype was obtained from a man between 18 and 29 years old in good health. The sequenced material came from blood T cells: a sorted CD56 or NKG2C T cell subset, CD4+ or CD8+ T cells, or bulk PBMC T cells (not recorded which). CDR3: CASSLSSFPAGVGDTQYF.